The rows below give T cell receptor beta chains drawn from one sample of a study of Ad26.COV2.S vaccination and SARS-CoV-2 variants. The assay was immunoSEQ multiplex PCR, and TCRdb's table has in-frame clones only and misses some. The repertoire holds around 400,000 clones, with approximately 90% as singletons. The material sequenced was peripheral blood, taken in a trial of Ad26.COV2.S vaccine versus placebo. All receptors come from a person aged 18-65 years who received the Ad26.COV2.S COVID-19 vaccine or a placebo. Each CDR3 is given with its conserved first and last residue. A D gene is named only where the DNA matches it firmly. Only part of the rows carry a size: once, few, many, or a class if the clone is expanded.

few	TRBV7-2	TRBJ2-1	TRBD2	CASSLGTSLNEQFF
NA	TRBV10-1	TRBJ2-1	TRBD2	CASSGGDPGNEQFF
NA	TRBV5-1	TRBJ2-3	NA	CASSSLDWGGTDTQYF
NA	TRBV6-2/TRBV6-3	TRBJ2-5	TRBD1	CASSPGTVYGETQYF
NA	TRBV3-1/TRBV3-2	TRBJ1-3	NA	CASSQWPSGNTIYF
NA	TRBV19	TRBJ2-2	NA	CATARRNTGELFF
NA	TRBV11-3	TRBJ2-7	NA	CASSWGTYEQYF
NA	TRBV4-2	TRBJ2-3	TRBD2	CASSHGLAGGQADTQYF
once	TRBV28	TRBJ1-5	TRBD1	CASSLRTGYQPQHF
NA	TRBV14	TRBJ1-4	NA	CASSQSGQSTNEKLFF
NA	TRBV7-8	TRBJ2-3	TRBD2	CASSLVLGGRAVTDTQYF
NA	TRBV10-3	TRBJ2-3	TRBD2	CAISESGGLSGRTDTQYF
NA	TRBV6-1	TRBJ2-1	TRBD2	CASSEALGLAPDNEQFF
NA	TRBV4-1	TRBJ2-2	NA	CASSQDSQRWTGELFF
once	TRBV6-4	TRBJ1-1	NA	CASRGDGVNTEAFF
NA	TRBV5-1	TRBJ1-2	NA	CASSPVGTTVYGYTF
NA	TRBV5-1	TRBJ1-4	NA	CASSLEGQSEKLFF
NA	TRBV30	TRBJ1-1	TRBD1	CAWNRDSEAFF
NA	TRBV3-1/TRBV3-2	TRBJ2-5	NA	CASSQETETQYF
NA	TRBV11-2	TRBJ2-1	NA	CASSLDRRWDEQFF
NA	TRBV27	TRBJ2-1	NA	CASSFGQYNEQFF
NA	TRBV6-5	TRBJ1-1	NA	CASSYVGIVNTEAFF
NA	TRBV28	TRBJ2-1	NA	CASSLTGAREQFF
NA	TRBV2	TRBJ2-3	TRBD1	CASSSGRGLTDTQYF
NA	TRBV30	TRBJ1-1	NA	CAWSGQGRYTEAFF
NA	TRBV11-3	TRBJ1-3	NA	CASSSQGYGNTIYF
NA	TRBV7-3	TRBJ2-7	NA	CASSLGREYEQYF
NA	TRBV24-1	TRBJ2-1	TRBD1	CATSKTGVNYNEQFF
NA	TRBV5-1	TRBJ2-3	TRBD2	CASSLEVGGRALDTQYF
NA	TRBV7-8	TRBJ1-6	NA	CASSVLDNSPLHF
NA	TRBV29-1	TRBJ2-1	TRBD2	CSVEEGLGGAGVSYNEQFF
NA	TRBV6-5	TRBJ2-2	TRBD1	CASKTGGRTGELFF